The T cell receptor beta chain under discussion was sequenced for a study of blood T cell repertoires in COVID-19. In the study overall: Collection of acute and convalescent COVID-19 samples took place in the United States, Italy and Spain.

As handled by the study authors: Nucleated cell number was recorded as an estimate derived from reference gene primer amplification. Assay: immunoSEQ multiplex PCR; the TCRdb copy retains only in-frame clones and omits some. That table gives V, J and clone size, and the DNA gave D and trimming. The table shows roughly 190,000 clones, with approximately 84% occurring only once. This CDR3 is 16 amino acids long. V gave up 6 bases and J gave up 2 bases, with 19 bases separating them. The germline V gene has CDR1 MDHEN and CDR2 SYDVKM. The chain combines TRBV28 with TRBJ2-5; possibly TRBD2 for D (5 bases). This TCR was recovered from a woman between 65 and 79 years old with active or convalescent COVID-19. The sequenced material came from peripheral blood. CDR3 amino acids: CASSSGSVFGQETQYF. CDR3 DNA sequence: TGTGCCAGCAGCTCGGGATCCGTGTTTGGGCAAGAGACCCAGTACTTC.